Each of the 12 T cell receptor beta chains below was sequenced from the same sample in a study of cytomegalovirus exposure and HLA in healthy donors. Both 60 Vbeta primers and 13 Jbeta primers went into the PCR. Measured with immunoSEQ multiplex PCR; TCRdb has only the in-frame clones, and not every one. This sample yields 150,000 to 200,000 clones, of which 60% to 80% are seen a single time; approximately 0.89% belongs to the top ten. Sequencing was performed on PBMCs. These receptors originate from a woman between 45 and 65 years old in good health and CMV-seropositive.

This clone was detected only once. The chain combines TRBV27 with TRBJ2-1; 12 bases map to TRBD1. The V gene end was trimmed by 5 bases and the J gene end by 9 bases; junction bases not matched to a gene: 8. Germline lookup yields CDR1 MNHEY and CDR2 SMNVEV (reference sequence). There are 15 residues in the CDR3. CDR3: CASSRGQGAFFEQFF. For the CDR3, the DNA is TGTGCCAGCAGTCGGGGACAGGGGGCGTTCTTTGAGCAGTTCTTC.

About this clone: The sample holds other DNA sequences that translate to the same CDR3. The chain is built from TRBV19 and TRBJ1-1; D perhaps matches TRBD1 (5 bases). Per germline, CDR1 LNHDA and CDR2 SQIVND (reference sequence). This CDR3 is built from 13 residues. Trimming removed 1 base at V and 5 bases at J, with 8 bases between. CDR3 in DNA: TGTGCCAGTAGTATAGGGCGGGGGACTGAAGCTTTCTTT. Translated: CASSIGRGTEAFF.

CDR3 loop: CASSPQGPTNTGELFF. The DNA of the CDR3 is TGTGCCAGCTCACCCCAGGGGCCGACGAACACCGGGGAGCTGTTTTTT. The rearrangement uses TRBV18 and TRBJ2-2, with D possibly being TRBD1 (6 bases). CDR3 length: 16 amino acids. Per the germline V gene, CDR1 is KGHSH and CDR2 is LQKENI. The V gene lost 3 bases and the J gene lost 0 bases, with 11 bases spanning the gap. The entire variable domain, with the rest obtained from reference TRBV18 and TRBJ2-2, is as follows: NAGVMQNPRHLVRRRGQEARLRCSPMKGHSHVYWYRQLPEEGLKFMVYLQKENIIDESGMPKERFSAEFPKEGPSILRIQQVVRGDSAAYFCASSPQGPTNTGELFFGEGSRLTVL.

The chain uses TRBV27 and TRBJ2-3; 13 nucleotides agree with TRBD2. This CDR3 has 14 amino acids. J lost 4 bases, V lost 8 bases, and 3 bases had no gene match. Germline V gene lookup returns CDR1 MNHEY and CDR2 SMNVEV (reference sequence). The CDR3 loop is CASRTSGSADTQYF. The DNA of the CDR3 is TGTGCCAGCCGGACTAGCGGGAGTGCAGATACGCAGTATTTT.

The chain uses TRBV7-9 and TRBJ2-5, with 8 bases lining up with TRBD1. Losses at the gene ends were 7 bases for V and 3 bases for J; bases not matched to a gene: 7. This CDR3 is 14 amino acids long. Germline assignment: CDR1 SEHNR and CDR2 FQNEAQ (reference sequence). The CDR3 sequence: CASKLGTGEETQYF. DNA for the CDR3: TGTGCCAGCAAGCTAGGGACAGGAGAAGAGACCCAGTACTTC. Variable domain in full (rest from reference TRBV7-9 and TRBJ2-5): DTGVSQNPRHKITKRGQNVTFRCDPISEHNRLYWYRQTLGQGPEFLTYFQNEAQLEKSRLLSDRFSAERPKGSFSTLEIQRTEQGDSAMYLCASKLGTGEETQYFGPGTRLLVL.

The gene calls are TRBV7-8 and TRBJ2-3, with 7 bases aligning to TRBD2. CDR3 length equals 15 residues. After removal of 4 bases from V and 1 base from J, the junction contained 5 bases not matched to a gene. The germline gives CDR1 SGHVS, CDR2 FQNEAQ. The CDR3 DNA reads as TGTGCCAGCAGCTCCCGACTAGCAGGCACAGATACGCAGTATTTT. It translates to CASSSRLAGTDTQYF.

V usage is TRBV10-3 and J usage is TRBJ1-5, with 8 bases identical to TRBD1. Unmatched junction bases numbered 20, after V lost 10 bases and J lost 0 bases. Germline CDR1 ENHRY, CDR2 SYGVKD. CDR3 length equals 19 residues. CDR3 amino acids: CATQAHAGTGDYSNQPQHF. The CDR3 nucleotides read TGTGCCACCCAGGCCCACGCCGGGACAGGAGATTATAGCAATCAGCCCCAGCATTTT.

V gene TRBV18 combines with J gene TRBJ2-7; maybe TRBD2 (5 bases). Between the trimmed V and J ends, which lost 2 bases and 0 bases, there was a span of 14 bases. Germline V gene lookup returns CDR1 KGHSH and CDR2 LQKENI. This CDR3 comprises 16 residues. The CDR3 region has the DNA TGTGCCAGCTCACCAGCATCAGCGGCCAACTCCTACGAGCAGTACTTC. This gives the protein CASSPASAANSYEQYF.

The V and J genes are TRBV4-1 and TRBJ2-7, with D possibly being TRBD2 (6 bases). The V gene lost 4 bases and the J gene lost 2 bases, with 18 bases spanning the gap. Germline CDR1 reads MGHRA; CDR2 reads YSYEKL. The CDR3 sequence is 16 residues long. The CDR3 DNA sequence: TGCGCCAGCAGCCGAACTCCGGGACTTCAGACCTACGAGCAGTACTTC. Its translation is CASSRTPGLQTYEQYF.

This clone has a handful of counts. The chain carries TRBV10-3 and TRBJ2-7; TRBD1 aligns across 8 bases. The CDR3 has 13 amino acids. The germline V gene has CDR1 ENHRY and CDR2 SYGVKD. J was trimmed by 3 bases and V by 8 bases; bases with no gene match: 6. DNA of the CDR3: TGTGCCATCGCGGGGACAGGAAACTACGAGCAGTACTTC. It encodes CAIAGTGNYEQYF.

The chain combines TRBV5-4 with TRBJ2-3; TRBD2 agrees at 11 bases. The CDR3 runs 17 residues. From germline, CDR1 is SGHNT and CDR2 YYREEE (reference sequence). Germline trimming cut 5 bases from V and 6 bases from J; bases unmatched to any gene: 14. CDR3 loop: CASRAGGSGREADTQYF. The CDR3 DNA sequence: TGTGCCAGCAGGGCCGGAGGTAGCGGGAGGGAAGCGGATACGCAGTATTTT.

The V call is TRBV5-6, the J call TRBJ2-7, with D perhaps TRBD1 (5 bases). Deletions cut 0 bases from V and 6 bases from J, with 13 bases between. The CDR3 spans 14 residues. Germline CDR1 and CDR2: SGHDT and YYEEEE. This chain's CDR3 is CASSLGGGAFEQYF. The DNA for the CDR3 is TGTGCCAGCAGCTTGGGGGGCGGTGCTTTCGAGCAGTACTTC.